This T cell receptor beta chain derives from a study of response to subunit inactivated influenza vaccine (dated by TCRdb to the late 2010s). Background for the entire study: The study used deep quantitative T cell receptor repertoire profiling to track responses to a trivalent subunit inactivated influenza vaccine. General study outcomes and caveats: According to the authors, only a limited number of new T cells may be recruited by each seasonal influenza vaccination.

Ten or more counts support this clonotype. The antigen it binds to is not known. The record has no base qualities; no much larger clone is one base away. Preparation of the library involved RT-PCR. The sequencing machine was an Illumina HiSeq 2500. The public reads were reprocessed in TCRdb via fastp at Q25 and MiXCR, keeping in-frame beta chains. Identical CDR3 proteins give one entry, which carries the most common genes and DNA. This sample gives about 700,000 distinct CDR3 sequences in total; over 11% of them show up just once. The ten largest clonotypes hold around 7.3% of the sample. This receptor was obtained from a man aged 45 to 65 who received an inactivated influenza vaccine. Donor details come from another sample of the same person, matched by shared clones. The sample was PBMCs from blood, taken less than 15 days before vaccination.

The CDR3 region: CASSLARQETQYF. The sequence in DNA is TGTGCCAGCAGTTTAGCGCGACAAGAGACCCAGTACTTC. The chain couples TRBV12-3 or TRBV12-4 to TRBJ2-5; the D gene cannot be resolved reliably. V gives up 0 bases and J gives up 2 bases, and the segment between their germline ends measures 4 bases. The CDR3 runs 13 amino acids, cysteine and phenylalanine included. Only the CDR3 part of the read is kept: 39 bases, read in frame from the first base.